This T cell receptor beta chain was captured by sequencing in a study of blood T cell repertoires in COVID-19. Background on the study: The analysed material was cDNA or gDNA that came from T cells, B-cell-depleted T cells, or PBMCs.

This CDR3 is built from 11 residues. Germline V lookup: CDR1 MDHEN, CDR2 SYDVKM. Libraries were prepared by immunoSEQ multiplex PCR; TCRdb keeps only in-frame clonotypes and omits some of them. Among some 250,000 clones listed, approximately 84% were seen once. In the case of this clone: One end of the junction varies from germline; a read error may be responsible.

The clonotype was recovered from a man aged 35-49 years who had recovered from COVID-19. The V gene is TRBV28, the J gene TRBJ1-2, with D perhaps matching TRBD1 (5 bases). Sequencing was carried out using PBMCs or T cells enriched from blood (not recorded which). CDR3 region: CASSFETATHF. For the CDR3, the DNA is TGTGCCAGCAGTTTCGAGACAGCGACGCACTTC.